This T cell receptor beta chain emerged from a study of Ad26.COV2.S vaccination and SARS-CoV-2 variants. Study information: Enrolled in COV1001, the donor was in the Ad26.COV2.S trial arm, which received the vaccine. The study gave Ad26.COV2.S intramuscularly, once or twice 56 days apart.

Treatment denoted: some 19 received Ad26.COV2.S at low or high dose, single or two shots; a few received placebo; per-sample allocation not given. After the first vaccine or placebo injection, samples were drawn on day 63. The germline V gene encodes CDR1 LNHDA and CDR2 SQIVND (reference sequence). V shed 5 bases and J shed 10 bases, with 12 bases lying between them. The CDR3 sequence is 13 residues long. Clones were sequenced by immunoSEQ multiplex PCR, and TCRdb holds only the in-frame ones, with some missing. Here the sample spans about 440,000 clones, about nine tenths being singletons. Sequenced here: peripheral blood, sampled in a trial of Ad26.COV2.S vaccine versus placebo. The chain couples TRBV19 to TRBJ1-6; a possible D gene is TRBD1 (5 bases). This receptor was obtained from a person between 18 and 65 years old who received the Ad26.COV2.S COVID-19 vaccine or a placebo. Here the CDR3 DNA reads TGTGCCAGTAGTGGGCAGGGTGAATCACCCCTCCACTTT. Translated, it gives CASSGQGESPLHF. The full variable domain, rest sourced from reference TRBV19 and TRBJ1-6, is DGGITQSPKYLFRKEGQNVTLSCEQNLNHDAMYWYRQDPGQGLRLIYYSQIVNDFQKGDIAEGYSVSREKKESFPLTVTSAQKNPTAFYLCASSGQGESPLHFGNGTRLTVT.